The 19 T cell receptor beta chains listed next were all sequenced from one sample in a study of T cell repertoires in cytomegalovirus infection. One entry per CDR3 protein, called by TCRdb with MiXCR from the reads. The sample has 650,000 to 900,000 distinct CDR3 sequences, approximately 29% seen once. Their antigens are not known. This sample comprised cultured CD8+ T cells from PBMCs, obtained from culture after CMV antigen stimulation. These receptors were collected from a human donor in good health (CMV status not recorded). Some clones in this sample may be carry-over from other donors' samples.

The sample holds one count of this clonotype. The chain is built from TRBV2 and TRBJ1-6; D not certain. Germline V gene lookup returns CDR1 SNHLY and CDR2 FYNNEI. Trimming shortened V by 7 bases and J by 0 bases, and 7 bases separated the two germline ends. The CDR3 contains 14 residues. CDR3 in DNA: TGTGCCAGCAAACAGAGCTCCTATAATTCACCCCTCCACTTT. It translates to CASKQSSYNSPLHF.

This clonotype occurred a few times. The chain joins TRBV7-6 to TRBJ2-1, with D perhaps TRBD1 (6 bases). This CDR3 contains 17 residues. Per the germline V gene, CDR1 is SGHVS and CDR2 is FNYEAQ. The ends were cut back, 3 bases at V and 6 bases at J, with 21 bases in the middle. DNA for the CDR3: TGTGCCAGCAGCTTGGTAGGATTCAGGGGCCTCTCCAATGAGCAGTTCTTC. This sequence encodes CASSLVGFRGLSNEQFF. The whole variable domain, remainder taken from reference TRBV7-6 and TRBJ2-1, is GAGVSQSPRYKVTKRGQDVALRCDPISGHVSLYWYRQALGQGPEFLTYFNYEAQQDKSGLPNDRFSAERPEGSISTLTIQRTEQRDSAMYRCASSLVGFRGLSNEQFFGPGTRLTVL.

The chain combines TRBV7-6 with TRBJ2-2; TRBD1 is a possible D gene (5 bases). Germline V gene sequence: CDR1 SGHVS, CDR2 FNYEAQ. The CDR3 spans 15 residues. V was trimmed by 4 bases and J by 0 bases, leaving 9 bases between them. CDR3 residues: CASSSTTANTGELFF. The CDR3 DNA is TGTGCCAGCAGCTCCACGACAGCGAACACCGGGGAGCTGTTTTTT.

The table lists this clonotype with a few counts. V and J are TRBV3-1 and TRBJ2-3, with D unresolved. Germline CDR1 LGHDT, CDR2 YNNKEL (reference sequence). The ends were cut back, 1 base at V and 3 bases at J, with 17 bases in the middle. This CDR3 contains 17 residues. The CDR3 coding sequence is TGTGCCAGCAGCCAAGGCTACGGCAGGTTCGGGACAGATACGCAGTATTTT. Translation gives CASSQGYGRFGTDTQYF.

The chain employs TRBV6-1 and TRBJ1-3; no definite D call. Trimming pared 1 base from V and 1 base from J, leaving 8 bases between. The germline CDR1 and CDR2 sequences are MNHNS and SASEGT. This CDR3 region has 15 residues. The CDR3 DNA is TGTGCCAGCAGTGAAGAACTTGATTCTGGAAACACCATATATTTT. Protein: CASSEELDSGNTIYF.

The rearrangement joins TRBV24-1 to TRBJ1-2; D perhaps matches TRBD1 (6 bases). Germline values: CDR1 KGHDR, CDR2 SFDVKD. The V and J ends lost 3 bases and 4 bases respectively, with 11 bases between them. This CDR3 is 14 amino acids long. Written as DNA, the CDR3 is TGTGCCACCAGTGATAACACCAGGGGCTATGGCTACACCTTC. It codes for CATSDNTRGYGYTF.

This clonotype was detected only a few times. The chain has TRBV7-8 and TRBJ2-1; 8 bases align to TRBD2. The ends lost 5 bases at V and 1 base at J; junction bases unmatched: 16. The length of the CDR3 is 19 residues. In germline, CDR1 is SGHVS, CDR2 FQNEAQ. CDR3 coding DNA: TGTGCCAGCAGCAATGGACCAATGCCGGGGGGGGAATCCTACAATGAGCAGTTCTTC. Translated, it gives CASSNGPMPGGESYNEQFF.

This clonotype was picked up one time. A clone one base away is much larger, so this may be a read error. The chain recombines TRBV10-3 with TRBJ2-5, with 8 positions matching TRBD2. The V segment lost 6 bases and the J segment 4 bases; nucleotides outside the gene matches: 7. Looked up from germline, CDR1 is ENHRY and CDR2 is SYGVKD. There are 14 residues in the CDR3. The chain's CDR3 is CAIRDKSGGETQYF. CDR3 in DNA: TGTGCCATCAGAGATAAGAGCGGGGGAGAGACCCAGTACTTC.

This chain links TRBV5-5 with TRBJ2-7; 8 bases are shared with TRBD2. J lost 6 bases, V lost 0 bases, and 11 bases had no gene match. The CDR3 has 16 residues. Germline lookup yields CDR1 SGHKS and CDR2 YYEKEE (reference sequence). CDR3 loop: CASSLGLAGRSGEQYV. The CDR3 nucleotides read TGTGCCAGCAGCTTGGGGTTAGCGGGGAGGTCGGGCGAGCAGTACGTC.

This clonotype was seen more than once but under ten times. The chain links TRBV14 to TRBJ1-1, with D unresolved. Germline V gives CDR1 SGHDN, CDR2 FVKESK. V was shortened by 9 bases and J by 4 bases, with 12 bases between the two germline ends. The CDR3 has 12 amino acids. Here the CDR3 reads CASGTRATEAFF. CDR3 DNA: TGTGCCAGTGGTACGAGGGCCACTGAAGCTTTCTTT. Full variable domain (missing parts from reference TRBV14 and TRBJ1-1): EAGVTQFPSHSVIEKGQTVTLRCDPISGHDNLYWYRRVMGKEIKFLLHFVKESKQDESGMPNNRFLAERTGGTYSTLKVQPAELEDSGVYFCASGTRATEAFFGQGTRLTVV.

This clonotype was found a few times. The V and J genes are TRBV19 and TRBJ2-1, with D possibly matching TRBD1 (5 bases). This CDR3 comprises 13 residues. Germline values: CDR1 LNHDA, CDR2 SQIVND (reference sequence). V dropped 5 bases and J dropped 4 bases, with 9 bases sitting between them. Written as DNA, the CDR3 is TGTGCCAGTAGTGGGGCGAAGTACAATGAGCAGTTCTTC. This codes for CASSGAKYNEQFF.

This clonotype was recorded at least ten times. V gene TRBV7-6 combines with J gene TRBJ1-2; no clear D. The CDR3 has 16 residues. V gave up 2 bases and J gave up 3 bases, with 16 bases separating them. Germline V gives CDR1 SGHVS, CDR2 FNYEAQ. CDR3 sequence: CASSLSSGGVDYGYTF. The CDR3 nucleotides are TGTGCCAGCAGCTTAAGTTCTGGTGGGGTAGACTATGGCTACACCTTC.

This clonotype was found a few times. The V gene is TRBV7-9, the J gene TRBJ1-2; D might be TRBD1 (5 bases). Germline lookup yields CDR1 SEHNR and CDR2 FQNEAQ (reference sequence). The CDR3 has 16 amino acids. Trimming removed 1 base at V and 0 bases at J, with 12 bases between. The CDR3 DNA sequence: TGTGCCAGCAGCTTAGTGGGGCCTACCACTAACTATGGCTACACCTTC. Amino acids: CASSLVGPTTNYGYTF.

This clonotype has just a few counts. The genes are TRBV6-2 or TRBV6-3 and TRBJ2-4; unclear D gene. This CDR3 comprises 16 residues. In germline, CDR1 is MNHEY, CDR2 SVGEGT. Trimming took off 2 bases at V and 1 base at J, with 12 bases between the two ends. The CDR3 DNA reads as TGTGCCAGCAGTTACCTCGCCCGGTCGGCCAAAAACATTCAGTACTTC. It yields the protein CASSYLARSAKNIQYF.

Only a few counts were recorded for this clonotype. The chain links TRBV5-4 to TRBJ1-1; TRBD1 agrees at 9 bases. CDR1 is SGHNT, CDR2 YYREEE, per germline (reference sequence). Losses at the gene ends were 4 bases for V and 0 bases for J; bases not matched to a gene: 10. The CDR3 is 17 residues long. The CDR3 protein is CASSPRGQGKMNTEAFF. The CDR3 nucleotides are TGTGCCAGCAGCCCCAGGGGACAGGGAAAGATGAACACTGAAGCTTTCTTT.

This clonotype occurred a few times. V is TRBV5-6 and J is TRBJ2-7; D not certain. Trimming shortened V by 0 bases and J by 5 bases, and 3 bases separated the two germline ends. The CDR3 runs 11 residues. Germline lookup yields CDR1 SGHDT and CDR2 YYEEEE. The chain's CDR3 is CASSLAHEQYV. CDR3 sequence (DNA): TGTGCCAGCAGCTTGGCCCACGAGCAGTACGTC.

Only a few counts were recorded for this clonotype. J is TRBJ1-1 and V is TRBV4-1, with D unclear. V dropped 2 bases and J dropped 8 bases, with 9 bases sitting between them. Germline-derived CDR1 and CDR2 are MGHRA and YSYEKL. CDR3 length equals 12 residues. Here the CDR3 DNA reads TGCGCCAGCAGCCAAACCGGCGACGAAGCTTTCTTT. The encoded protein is CASSQTGDEAFF.

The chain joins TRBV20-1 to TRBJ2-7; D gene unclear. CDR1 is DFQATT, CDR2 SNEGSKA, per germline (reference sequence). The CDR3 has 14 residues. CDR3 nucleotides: TGCGTTTGTAAGGAGCTTCCCAGCTCCTACGAGCAGTACGTC. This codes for CVCKELPSSYEQYV.

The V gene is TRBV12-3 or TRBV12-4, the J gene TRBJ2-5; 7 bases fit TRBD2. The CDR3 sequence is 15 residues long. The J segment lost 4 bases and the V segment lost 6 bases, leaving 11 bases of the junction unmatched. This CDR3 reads CASRTPGGGGETQYF. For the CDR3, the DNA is TGTGCCAGCAGAACCCCTGGGGGGGGAGGAGAGACCCAGTACTTC.